This T cell receptor (beta chain) was sequenced in a study of blood T cell repertoires in COVID-19. About the study: The analysed material was cDNA or gDNA that came from T cells, B-cell-depleted T cells, or PBMCs.

Original processing notes: The authors estimated nucleated cell counts from reference gene primer amplification. TCRdb's copy holds only in-frame clones and misses some; the assay was immunoSEQ multiplex PCR. V, J and clone size derive from that table, while D and trimming were established from the DNA sequence. Here the sample spans hundreds of thousands of clones, under 95% being singletons. The TCR sequence derives from a woman aged 18-29 years who had recovered from COVID-19. Material: peripheral blood.

The CDR3 nucleotides read TGTGCCAGCAGCTTATCGGGGTCCATATATTTT. This codes for CASSLSGSIYF. The chain employs TRBV13 and TRBJ1-3; D call uncertain. Between the trimmed V and J ends, which lost 2 bases and 11 bases, there was a span of 7 bases. The germline V gene has CDR1 PRHDT and CDR2 FYEKMQ (reference sequence). The CDR3 length is 11 residues.